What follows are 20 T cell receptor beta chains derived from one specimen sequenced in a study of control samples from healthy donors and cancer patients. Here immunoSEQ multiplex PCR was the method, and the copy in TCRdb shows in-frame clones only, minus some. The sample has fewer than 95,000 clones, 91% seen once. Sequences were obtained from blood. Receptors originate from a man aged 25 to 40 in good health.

CDR3 in amino acids: CAWSLQGGGDTQYF. The CDR3 region has the DNA TGTGCCTGGAGTCTGCAAGGGGGGGGAGATACGCAGTATTTT. The chain combines TRBV30 with TRBJ2-3, with D tentatively TRBD2 (7 bases). Per the germline V gene, CDR1 is GTSNPN and CDR2 is SVGIG (reference sequence). The CDR3 extends over 14 amino acids. The V end lost 2 bases, the J end lost 5 bases, and 14 bases lay between the germline ends.

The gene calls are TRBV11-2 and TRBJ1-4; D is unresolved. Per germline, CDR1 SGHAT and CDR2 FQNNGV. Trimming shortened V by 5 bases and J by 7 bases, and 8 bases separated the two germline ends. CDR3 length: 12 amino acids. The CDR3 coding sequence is TGTGCCAGCAGCCTGACCGGTGAAAAACTGTTTTTT. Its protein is CASSLTGEKLFF.

CDR3 nucleotides: TGTGCCAGCAGCCCCCGGGGGGAAACCTACGAGCAGTACTTC. This gives the protein CASSPRGETYEQYF. The chain combines TRBV7-2 with TRBJ2-7, with 7 bases matching TRBD2. CDR3 length: 14 residues. Germline assignment: CDR1 SGHTA and CDR2 FQGNSA. V lost 5 bases and J lost 2; bases outside the gene matches: 6.

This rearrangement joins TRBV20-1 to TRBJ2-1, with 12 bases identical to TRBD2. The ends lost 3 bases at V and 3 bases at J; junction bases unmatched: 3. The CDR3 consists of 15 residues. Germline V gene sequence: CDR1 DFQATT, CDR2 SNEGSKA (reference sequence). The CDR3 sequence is CSASSSGGVYNEQFF. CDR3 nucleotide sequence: TGCAGTGCTAGTTCTAGCGGGGGGGTCTACAATGAGCAGTTCTTC.

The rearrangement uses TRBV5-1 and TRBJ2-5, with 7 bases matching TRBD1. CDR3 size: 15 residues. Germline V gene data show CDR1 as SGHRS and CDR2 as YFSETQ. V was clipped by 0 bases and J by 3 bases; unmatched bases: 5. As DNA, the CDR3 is TGCGCCAGCAGCTTGGCTAGACAGGGAAAAGAGACCCAGTACTTC. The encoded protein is CASSLARQGKETQYF.

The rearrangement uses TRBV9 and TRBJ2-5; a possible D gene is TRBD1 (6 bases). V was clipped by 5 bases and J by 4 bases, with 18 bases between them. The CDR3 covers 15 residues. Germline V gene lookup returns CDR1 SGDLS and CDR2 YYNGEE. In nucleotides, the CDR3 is TGTGCCAGCAGTCCCGGTTGGGGGCCGGGAGAGACCCAGTACTTC. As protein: CASSPGWGPGETQYF.

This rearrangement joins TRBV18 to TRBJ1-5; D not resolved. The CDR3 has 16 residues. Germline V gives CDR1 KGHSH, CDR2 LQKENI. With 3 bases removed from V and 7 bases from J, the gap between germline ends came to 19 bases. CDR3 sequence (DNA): TGTGCCAGCTCACCGCAACCGGACGATTATACCCAGCCCCAGCATTTT. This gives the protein CASSPQPDDYTQPQHF.

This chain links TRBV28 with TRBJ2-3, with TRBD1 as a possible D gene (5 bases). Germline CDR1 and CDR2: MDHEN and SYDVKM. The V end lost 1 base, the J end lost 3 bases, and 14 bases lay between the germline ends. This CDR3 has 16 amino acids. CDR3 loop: CASSLFGRAKTDTQYF. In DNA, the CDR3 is TGTGCCAGCAGTTTATTCGGCAGGGCAAAGACAGATACGCAGTATTTT.

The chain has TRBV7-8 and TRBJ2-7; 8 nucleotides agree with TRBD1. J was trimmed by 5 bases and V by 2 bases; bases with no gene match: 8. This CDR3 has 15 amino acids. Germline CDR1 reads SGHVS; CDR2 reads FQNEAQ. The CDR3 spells CASSLTGTGSHEQYF. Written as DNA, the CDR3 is TGTGCCAGCAGCTTAACCGGGACAGGATCCCACGAGCAGTACTTC.

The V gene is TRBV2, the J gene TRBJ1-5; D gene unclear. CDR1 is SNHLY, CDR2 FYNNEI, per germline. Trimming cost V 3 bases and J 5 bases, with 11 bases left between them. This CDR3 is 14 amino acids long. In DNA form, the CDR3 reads TGTGCCAGCAGTGATAGCCGGACCCATCAGCCCCAGCATTTT. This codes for CASSDSRTHQPQHF.

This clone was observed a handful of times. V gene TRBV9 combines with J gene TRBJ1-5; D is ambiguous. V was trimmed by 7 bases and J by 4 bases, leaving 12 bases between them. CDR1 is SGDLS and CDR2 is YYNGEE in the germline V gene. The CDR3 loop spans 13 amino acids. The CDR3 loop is CASGPGSNQPQHF. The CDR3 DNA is TGTGCCAGCGGCCCTGGGTCGAATCAGCCCCAGCATTTT.

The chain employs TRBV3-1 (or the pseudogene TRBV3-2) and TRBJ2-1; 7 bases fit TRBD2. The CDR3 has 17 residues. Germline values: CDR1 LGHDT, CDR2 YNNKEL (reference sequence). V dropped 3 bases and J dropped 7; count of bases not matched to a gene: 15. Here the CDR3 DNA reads TGTGCCAGCAGCCATATCCTAGCGGCGGGAAAGGGGAATGAGCAGTTCTTC. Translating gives CASSHILAAGKGNEQFF.

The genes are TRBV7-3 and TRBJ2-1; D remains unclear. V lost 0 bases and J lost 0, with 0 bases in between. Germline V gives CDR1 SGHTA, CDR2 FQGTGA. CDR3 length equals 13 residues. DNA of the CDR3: TGTGCCAGCAGCTTAACCTCCTACAATGAGCAGTTCTTC. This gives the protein CASSLTSYNEQFF.

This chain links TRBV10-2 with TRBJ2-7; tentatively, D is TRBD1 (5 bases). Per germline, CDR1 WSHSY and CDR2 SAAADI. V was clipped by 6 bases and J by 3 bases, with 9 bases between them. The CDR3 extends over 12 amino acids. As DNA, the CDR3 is TGCGCCAGCAGGGTCCAGGGCTACGAGCAGTACTTC. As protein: CASRVQGYEQYF.

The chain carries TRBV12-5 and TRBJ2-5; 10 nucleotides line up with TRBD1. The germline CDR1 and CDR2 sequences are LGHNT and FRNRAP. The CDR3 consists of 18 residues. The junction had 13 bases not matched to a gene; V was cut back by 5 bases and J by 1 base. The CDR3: CASGPGTGVYVGQETQYF. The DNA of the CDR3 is TGTGCTAGTGGTCCAGGGACAGGGGTATACGTCGGCCAAGAGACCCAGTACTTC. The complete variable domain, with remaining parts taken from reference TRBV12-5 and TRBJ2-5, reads DARVTQTPRHKVTEMGQEVTMRCQPILGHNTVFWYRQTMMQGLELLAYFRNRAPLDDSGMPKDRFSAEMPDATLATLKIQPSEPRDSAVYFCASGPGTGVYVGQETQYFGPGTRLLVL.

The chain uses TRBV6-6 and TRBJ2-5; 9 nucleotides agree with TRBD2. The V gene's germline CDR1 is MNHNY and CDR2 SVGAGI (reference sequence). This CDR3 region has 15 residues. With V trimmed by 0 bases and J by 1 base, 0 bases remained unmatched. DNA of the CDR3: TGTGCCAGCAGTTACTCGACTAGCGGCCAAGAGACCCAGTACTTC. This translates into CASSYSTSGQETQYF.

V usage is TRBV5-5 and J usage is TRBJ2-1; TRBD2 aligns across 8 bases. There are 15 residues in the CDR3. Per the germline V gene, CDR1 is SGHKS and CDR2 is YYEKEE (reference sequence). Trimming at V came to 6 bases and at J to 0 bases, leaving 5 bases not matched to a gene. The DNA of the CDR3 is TGTGCCAGCATCCTGAGCGGGAGCTCCTACAATGAGCAGTTCTTC. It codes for CASILSGSSYNEQFF.

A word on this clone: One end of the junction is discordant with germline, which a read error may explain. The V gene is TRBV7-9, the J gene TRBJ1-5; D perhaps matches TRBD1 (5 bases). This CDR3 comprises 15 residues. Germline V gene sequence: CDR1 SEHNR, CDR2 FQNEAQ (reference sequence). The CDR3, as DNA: TGTGCCAGCAGCCTAGCCGGGGGGGAGCGTCAGCCCCAGCATTTT. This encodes CASSLAGGERQPQHF.

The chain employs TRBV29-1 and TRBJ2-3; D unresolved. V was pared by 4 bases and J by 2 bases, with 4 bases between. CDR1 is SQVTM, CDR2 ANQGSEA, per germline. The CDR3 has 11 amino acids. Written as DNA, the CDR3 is TGCAGCGTTGTCCACACAGATACGCAGTATTTT. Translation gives CSVVHTDTQYF.

CDR3 amino acids: CASSPARGYGYTF. The CDR3 DNA is TGTGCCAGCAGTCCCGCGAGGGGCTATGGCTACACCTTC. V gene TRBV6-4 combines with J gene TRBJ1-2; D might be TRBD1 (5 bases). Trimming took off 5 bases at V and 4 bases at J, with 11 bases between the two ends. Germline V lookup: CDR1 MRHNA, CDR2 SNTAGT. The length of the CDR3 is 13 residues.